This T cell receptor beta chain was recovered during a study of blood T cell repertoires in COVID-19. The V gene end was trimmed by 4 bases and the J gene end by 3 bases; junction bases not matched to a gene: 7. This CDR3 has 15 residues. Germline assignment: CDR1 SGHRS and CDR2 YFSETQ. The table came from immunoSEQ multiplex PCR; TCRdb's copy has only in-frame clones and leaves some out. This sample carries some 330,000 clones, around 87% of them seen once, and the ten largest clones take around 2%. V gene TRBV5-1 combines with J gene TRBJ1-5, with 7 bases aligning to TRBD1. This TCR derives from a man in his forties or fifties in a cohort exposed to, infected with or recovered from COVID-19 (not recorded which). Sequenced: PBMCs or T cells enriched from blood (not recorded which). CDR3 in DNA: TGCGCCAGCAGCCTCGGACAGGCGGACAATCAGCCCCAGCATTTT. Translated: CASSLGQADNQPQHF. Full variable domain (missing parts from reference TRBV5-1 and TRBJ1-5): KAGVTQTPRYLIKTRGQQVTLSCSPISGHRSVSWYQQTPGQGLQFLFEYFSETQRNKGNFPGRFSGRQFSNSRSEMNVSTLELGDSALYLCASSLGQADNQPQHFGDGTRLSIL.